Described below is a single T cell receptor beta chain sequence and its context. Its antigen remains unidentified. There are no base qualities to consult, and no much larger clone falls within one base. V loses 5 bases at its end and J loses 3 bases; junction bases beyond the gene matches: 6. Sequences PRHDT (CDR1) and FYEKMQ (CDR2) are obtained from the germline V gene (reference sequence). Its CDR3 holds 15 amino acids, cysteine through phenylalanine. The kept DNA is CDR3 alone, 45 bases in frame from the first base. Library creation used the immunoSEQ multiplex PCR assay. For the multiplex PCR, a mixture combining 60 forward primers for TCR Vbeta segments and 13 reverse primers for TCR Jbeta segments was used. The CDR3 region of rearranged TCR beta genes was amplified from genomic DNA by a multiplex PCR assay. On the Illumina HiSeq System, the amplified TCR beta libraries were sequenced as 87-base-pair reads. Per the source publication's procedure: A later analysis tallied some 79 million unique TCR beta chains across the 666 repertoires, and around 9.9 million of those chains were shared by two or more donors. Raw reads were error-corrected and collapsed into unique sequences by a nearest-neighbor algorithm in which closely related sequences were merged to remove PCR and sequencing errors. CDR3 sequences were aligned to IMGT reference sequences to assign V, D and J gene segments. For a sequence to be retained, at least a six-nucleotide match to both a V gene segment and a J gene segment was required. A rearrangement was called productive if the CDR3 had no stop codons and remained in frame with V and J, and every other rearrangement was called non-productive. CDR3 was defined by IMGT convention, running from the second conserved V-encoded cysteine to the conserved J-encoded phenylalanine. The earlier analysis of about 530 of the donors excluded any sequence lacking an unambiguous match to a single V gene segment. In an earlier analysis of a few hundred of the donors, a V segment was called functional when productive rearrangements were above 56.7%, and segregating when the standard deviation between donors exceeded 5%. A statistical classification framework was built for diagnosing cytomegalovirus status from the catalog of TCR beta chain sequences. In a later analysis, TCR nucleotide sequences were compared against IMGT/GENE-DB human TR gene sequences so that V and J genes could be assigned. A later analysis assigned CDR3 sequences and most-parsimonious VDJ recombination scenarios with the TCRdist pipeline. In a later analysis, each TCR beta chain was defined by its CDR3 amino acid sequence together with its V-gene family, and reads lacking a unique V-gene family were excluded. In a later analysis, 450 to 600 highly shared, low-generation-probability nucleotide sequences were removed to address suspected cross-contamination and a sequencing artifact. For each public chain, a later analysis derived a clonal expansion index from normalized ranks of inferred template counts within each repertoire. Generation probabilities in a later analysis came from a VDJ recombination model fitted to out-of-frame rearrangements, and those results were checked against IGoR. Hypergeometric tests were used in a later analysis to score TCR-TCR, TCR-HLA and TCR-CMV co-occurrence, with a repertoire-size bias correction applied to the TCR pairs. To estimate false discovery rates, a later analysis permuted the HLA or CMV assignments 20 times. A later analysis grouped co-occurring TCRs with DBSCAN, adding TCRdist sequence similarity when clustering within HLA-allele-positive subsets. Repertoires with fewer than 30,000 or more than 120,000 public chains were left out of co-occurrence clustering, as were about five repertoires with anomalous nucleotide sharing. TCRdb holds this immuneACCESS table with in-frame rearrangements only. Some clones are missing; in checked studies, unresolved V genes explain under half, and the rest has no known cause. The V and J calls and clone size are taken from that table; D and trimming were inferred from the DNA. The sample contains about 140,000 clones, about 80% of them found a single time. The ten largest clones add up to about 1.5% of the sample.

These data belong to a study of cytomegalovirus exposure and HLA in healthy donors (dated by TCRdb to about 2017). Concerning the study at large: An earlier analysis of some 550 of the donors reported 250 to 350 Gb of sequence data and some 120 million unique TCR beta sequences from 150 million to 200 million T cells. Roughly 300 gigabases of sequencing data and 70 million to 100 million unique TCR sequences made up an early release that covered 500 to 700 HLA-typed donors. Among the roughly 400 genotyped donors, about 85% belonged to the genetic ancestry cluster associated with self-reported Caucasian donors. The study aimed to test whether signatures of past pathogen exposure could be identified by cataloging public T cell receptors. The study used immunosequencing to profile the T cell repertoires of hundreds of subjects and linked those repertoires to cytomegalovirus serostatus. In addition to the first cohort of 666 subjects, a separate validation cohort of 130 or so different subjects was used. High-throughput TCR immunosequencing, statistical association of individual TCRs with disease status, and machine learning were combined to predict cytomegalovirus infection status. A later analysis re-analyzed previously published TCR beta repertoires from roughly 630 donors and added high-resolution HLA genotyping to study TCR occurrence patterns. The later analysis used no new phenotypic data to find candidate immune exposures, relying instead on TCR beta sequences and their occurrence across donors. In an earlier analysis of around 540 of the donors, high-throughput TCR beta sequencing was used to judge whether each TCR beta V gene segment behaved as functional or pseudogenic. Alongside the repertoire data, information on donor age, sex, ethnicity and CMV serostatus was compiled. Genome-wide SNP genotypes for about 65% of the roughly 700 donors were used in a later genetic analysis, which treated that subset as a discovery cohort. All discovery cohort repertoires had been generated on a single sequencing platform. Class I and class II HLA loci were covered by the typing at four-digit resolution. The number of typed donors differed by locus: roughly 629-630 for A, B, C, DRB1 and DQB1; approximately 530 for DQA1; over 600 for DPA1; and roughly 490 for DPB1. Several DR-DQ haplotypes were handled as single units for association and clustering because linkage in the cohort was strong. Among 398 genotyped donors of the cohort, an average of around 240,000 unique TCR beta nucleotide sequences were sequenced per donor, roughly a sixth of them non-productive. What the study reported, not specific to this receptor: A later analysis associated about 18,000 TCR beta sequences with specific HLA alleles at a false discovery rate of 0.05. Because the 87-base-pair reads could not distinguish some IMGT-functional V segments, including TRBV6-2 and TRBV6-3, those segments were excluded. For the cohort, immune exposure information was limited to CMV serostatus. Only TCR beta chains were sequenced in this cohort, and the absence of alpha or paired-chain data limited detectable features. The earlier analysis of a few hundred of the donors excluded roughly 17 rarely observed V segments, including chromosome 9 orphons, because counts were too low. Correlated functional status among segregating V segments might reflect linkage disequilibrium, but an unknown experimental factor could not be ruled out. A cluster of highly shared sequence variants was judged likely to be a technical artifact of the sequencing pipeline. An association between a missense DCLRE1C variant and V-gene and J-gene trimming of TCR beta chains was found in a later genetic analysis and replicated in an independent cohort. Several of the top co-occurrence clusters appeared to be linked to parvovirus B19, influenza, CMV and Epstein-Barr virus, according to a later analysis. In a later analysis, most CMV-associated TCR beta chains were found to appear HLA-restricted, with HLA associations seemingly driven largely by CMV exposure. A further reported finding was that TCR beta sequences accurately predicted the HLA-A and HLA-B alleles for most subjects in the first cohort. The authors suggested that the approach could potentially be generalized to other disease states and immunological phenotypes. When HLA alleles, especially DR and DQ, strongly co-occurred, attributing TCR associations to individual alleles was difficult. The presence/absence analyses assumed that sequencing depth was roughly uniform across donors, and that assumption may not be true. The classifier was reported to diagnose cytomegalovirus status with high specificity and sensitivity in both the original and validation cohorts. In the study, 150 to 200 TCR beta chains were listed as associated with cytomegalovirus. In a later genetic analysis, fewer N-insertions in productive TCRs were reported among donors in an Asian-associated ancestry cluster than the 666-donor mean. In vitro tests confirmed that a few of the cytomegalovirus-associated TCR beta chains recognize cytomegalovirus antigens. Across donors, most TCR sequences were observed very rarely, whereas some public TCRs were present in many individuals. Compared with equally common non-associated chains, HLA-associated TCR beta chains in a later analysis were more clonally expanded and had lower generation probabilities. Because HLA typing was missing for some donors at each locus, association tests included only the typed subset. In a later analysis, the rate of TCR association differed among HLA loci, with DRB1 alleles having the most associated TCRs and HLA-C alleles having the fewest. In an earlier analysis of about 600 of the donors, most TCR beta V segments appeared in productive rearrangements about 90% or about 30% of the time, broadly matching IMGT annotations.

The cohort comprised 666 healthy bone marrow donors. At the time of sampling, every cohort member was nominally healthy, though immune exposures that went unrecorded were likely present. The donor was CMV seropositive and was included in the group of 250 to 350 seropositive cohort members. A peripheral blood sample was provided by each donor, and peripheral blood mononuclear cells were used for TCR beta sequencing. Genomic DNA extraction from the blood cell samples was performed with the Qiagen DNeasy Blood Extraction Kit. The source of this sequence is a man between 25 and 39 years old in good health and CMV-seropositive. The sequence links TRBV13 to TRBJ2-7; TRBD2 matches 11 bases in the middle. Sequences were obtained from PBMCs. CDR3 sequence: CASSLEGTSGYEQYF. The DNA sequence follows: TGTGCCAGCAGCCTCGAAGGGACTAGCGGCTACGAGCAGTACTTC.